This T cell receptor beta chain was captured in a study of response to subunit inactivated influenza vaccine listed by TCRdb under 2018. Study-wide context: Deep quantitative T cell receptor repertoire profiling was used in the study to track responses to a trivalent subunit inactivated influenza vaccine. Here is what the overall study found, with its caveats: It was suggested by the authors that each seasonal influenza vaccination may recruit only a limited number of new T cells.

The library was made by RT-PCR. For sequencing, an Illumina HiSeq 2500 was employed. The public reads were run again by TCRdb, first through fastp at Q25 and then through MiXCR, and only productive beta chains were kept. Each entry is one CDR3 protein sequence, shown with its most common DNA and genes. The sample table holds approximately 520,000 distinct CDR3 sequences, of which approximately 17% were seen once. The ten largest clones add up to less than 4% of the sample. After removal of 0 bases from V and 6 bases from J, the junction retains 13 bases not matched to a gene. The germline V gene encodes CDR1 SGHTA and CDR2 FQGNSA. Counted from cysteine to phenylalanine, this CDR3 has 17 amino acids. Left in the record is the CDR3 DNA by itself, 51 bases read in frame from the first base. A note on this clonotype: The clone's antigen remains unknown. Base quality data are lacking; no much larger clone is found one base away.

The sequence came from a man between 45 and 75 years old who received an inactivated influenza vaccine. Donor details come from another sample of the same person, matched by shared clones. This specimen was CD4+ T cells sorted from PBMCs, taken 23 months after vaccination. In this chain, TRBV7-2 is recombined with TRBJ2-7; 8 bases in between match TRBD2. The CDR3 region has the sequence CASSLARVSGGSLEQYF. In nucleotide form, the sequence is TGTGCCAGCAGCTTAGCACGGGTGAGCGGGGGATCCCTCGAGCAGTACTTC.